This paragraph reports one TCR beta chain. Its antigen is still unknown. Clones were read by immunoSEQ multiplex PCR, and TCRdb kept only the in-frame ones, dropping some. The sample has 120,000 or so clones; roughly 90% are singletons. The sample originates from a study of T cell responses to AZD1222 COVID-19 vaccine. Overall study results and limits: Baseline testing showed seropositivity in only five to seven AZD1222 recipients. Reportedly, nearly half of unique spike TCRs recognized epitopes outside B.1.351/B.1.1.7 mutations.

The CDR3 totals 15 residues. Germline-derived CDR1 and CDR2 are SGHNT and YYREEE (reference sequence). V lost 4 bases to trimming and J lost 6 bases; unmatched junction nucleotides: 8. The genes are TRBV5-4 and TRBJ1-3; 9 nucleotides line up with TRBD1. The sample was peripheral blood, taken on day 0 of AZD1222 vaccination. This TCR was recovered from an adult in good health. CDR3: CASSEGTGTENTIYF. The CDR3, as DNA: TGTGCCAGCAGCGAGGGGACAGGGACGGAAAACACCATATATTTT.